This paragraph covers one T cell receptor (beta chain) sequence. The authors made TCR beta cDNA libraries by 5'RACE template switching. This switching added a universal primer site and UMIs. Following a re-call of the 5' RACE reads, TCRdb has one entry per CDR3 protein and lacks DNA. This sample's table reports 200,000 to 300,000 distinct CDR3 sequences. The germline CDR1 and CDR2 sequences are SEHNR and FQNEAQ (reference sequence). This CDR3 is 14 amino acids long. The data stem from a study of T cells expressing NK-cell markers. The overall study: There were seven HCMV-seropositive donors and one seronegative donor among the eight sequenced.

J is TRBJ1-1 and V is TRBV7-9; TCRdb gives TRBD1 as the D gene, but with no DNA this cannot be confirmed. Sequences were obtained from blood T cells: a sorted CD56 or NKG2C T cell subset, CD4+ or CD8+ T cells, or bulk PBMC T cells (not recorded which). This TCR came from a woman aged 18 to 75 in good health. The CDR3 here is CASSLDGRGGEAFF.